The rows below give T cell receptor beta chains drawn from one sample of a study of T cells in Graves' hyperthyroidism and ophthalmopathy. TCRdb recomputed calls from the multiplex PCR reads with MiXCR, one row per CDR3 protein. Of more than 350,000 distinct CDR3 sequences in the sample, approximately 18% were seen once. The sequencing input was blood. The receptors come from a woman aged 25-40 years with Graves' hyperthyroidism that later progressed to Graves' ophthalmopathy. CDR3s include the opening cysteine and the closing phenylalanine or tryptophan. D genes are given only for firm matches. Some rows mark clone size as missing; the rest say once, few, many or name a class of expanded clone.

abundance | d_gene | j_gene | v_gene | CDR3nt | CDR3aa
once | . | TRBJ1-5 | TRBV4-2 | TGTGCCAGCAGCCAAGATTCACAAAGGGGGCAGCCCCAGCATTTT | CASSQDSQRGQPQHF
few | TRBD2 | TRBJ2-3 | TRBV4-1 | TGCGCCAGCAGCCAAGGGTTACTAGCGGGGGGGGGAGATACGCAGTATTTT | CASSQGLLAGGGDTQYF
many | TRBD1 | TRBJ2-7 | TRBV5-1 | TGCGCCAGCAGCCCGGGGGCGTCGGGACAGGGATACGAGCAGTACTTC | CASSPGASGQGYEQYF
once | . | TRBJ1-2 | TRBV27 | TGTGCCAGCAGTTTAGTCGGGGCGCGGGGCTATGGCTACACCTTC | CASSLVGARGYGYTF
many | TRBD2 | TRBJ2-3 | TRBV5-8 | TGTGCCAGCAGCTACGAGTTGACTAGCGGGAGCCCAGATACGCAGTATTTT | CASSYELTSGSPDTQYF
many | . | TRBJ2-7 | TRBV3-1 | TGTGCCAGCAGCCAAGAGCGGTGGTTGGAGCAGTACTTC | CASSQERWLEQYF
many | . | TRBJ2-1 | TRBV11-2 | TGTGCCAGCAGCTTAATGTTGGAGAATGAGCAGTTCTTC | CASSLMLENEQFF
few | . | TRBJ2-7 | TRBV6-2/TRBV6-3 | TGTGCCAGCAGTATCCAGGTACTTCTTCCCGAGCAGTACTTC | CASSIQVLLPEQYF
. | TRBD1 | TRBJ2-5 | TRBV6-1 | TGTGCCAGCAGTGAAATCCCGGGACAGGGGGCAGAGACCCAGTACTTC | CASSEIPGQGAETQYF
many | . | TRBJ2-7 | TRBV2 | TGTGCCAGCAGTCATCCCCTCTACGAGCAGTACTTC | CASSHPLYEQYF
. | . | TRBJ2-4 | TRBV7-9 | TGTGCCAGCAGCCAGGGGTGGAACATTCAGTACTTC | CASSQGWNIQYF
many | . | TRBJ1-2 | TRBV28 | TGTGCCAGCAGCGCGCTCGGGACTCCTGACACGGGGTATGGCTACACCTTC | CASSALGTPDTGYGYTF
. | TRBD1 | TRBJ1-4 | TRBV30 | TGTGCCTGGACTAGTGGAACAGGGGATGAAAAACTGTTTTTT | CAWTSGTGDEKLFF
many | TRBD2 | TRBJ2-5 | TRBV28 | TGTGCCAGCAAACGGGGCGGGAGCGTCCAAGAGACCCAGTACTTC | CASKRGGSVQETQYF
. | . | TRBJ1-5 | TRBV24-1 | TGTGCCACCAGTGATCTCGACCCCAATCAGCCCCAGCATTTT | CATSDLDPNQPQHF
few | . | TRBJ1-5 | TRBV4-1 | TGCGCCAGCAGCCAAGAAAACTATAGCAATCAGCCCCAGCATTTT | CASSQENYSNQPQHF
many | . | TRBJ1-4 | TRBV29-1 | TGCAGCGTTGAACCCGAGTTTGGAAAACTGTTTTTT | CSVEPEFGKLFF
many | . | TRBJ2-1 | TRBV16 | TGTGCCAGCAGCTCCATTGGGGCAGGGCGATCCTACAATGAGCAGTTCTTC | CASSSIGAGRSYNEQFF
many | TRBD1 | TRBJ1-2 | TRBV5-1 | TGCGCCAGCAGCTTGGATTTGACAGGGTATGGCTACACCTTC | CASSLDLTGYGYTF
many | . | TRBJ2-4 | TRBV11-2 | TGTGCCAGCAGCTTAGGATCAGGGTTTGGAAACATTCAGTACTTC | CASSLGSGFGNIQYF
many | TRBD1 | TRBJ2-7 | TRBV28 | TGTGCCAGCAGAGAAATGACAGGGTTTGTCGCCTACGAGCAGTACTTC | CASREMTGFVAYEQYF
many | . | TRBJ2-6 | TRBV28 | TGTGCCATCTATGACTCACGCTCTGGGGCCAACGTCCTGACTTTC | CAIYDSRSGANVLTF
many | . | TRBJ1-4 | TRBV28 | TGTGCCAGCAGTTCTACAGGGCGCCGGGCGGGAAAACTGTTTTTT | CASSSTGRRAGKLFF